A single sample gave rise to the 21 T cell receptor beta chains below, sequenced in a study of blood T cell repertoires in COVID-19. Profiled with immunoSEQ multiplex PCR; TCRdb holds only in-frame clones, not every one. Of tens of thousands of clones listed, over 75% were seen once; the top ten hold about 3.2%. The sequencing sample was made of peripheral blood. The receptors here all came from a man at least 80 years old with acute or convalescent COVID-19.

The chain employs TRBV10-3 and TRBJ2-5; no reliable D call. The CDR3 extends over 13 amino acids. Germline values: CDR1 ENHRY, CDR2 SYGVKD. Deletions cut 4 bases from V and 2 bases from J, with 8 bases between. The CDR3 DNA follows: TGTGCCATCAGTGTCGGCGGACAAGAGACCCAGTACTTC. Translated, it gives CAISVGGQETQYF.

This clone was seen just once. The rearrangement joins TRBV12-5 to TRBJ1-1, with 9 bases fitting TRBD1. Trimming at V came to 3 bases and at J to 1 base, leaving 6 bases not matched to a gene. The CDR3 length is 16 residues. Per the germline V gene, CDR1 is LGHNT and CDR2 is FRNRAP. This CDR3 reads CASGFGDRVTNTEAFF. As DNA, the CDR3 is TGTGCTAGTGGTTTTGGGGACAGGGTAACGAACACTGAAGCTTTCTTT.

V gene TRBV19 combines with J gene TRBJ2-7; 10 positions match TRBD1. Germline assignment: CDR1 LNHDA and CDR2 SQIVND (reference sequence). Trimming removed 4 bases from V and 5 bases from J; junction bases left unmatched: 2. The CDR3 totals 13 residues. CDR3: CASSRDRGDEQYF. CDR3 DNA: TGTGCCAGTAGTAGGGACAGGGGTGACGAGCAGTACTTC.

The CDR3 protein is CASSEPLTGGSHF. The CDR3 DNA reads TGTGCCAGCAGTGAACCGTTAACAGGGGGGTCTCACTTT. V is TRBV6-1 and J is TRBJ1-6, with TRBD1 matching over 8 bases. Trimming cost V 2 bases and J 19 bases; bases outside gene matches: 10. CDR1 and CDR2 (germline): MNHNS, SASEGT. This CDR3 is built from 13 residues.

The chain recombines TRBV7-9 with TRBJ2-5; D is possibly TRBD2 (5 bases). Deletions cut 1 base from V and 1 base from J, with 7 bases between. The CDR3 loop spans 14 amino acids. Germline lookup yields CDR1 SEHNR and CDR2 FQNEAQ (reference sequence). For the CDR3, the DNA is TGTGCCAGCAGCTTAGATGCGGGCCAAGAGACCCAGTACTTC. It codes for CASSLDAGQETQYF.

The rearrangement uses TRBV2 and TRBJ1-6; 7 bases fit TRBD1. V was pared by 6 bases and J by 5 bases, with 4 bases of the junction left unmatched. CDR3 length: 14 amino acids. The germline CDR1 and CDR2 sequences are SNHLY and FYNNEI. The CDR3 loop reads CASSLGQDNSPLHF. The CDR3 coding sequence is TGTGCCAGCAGCCTCGGACAGGATAATTCACCCCTCCACTTT.

The chain is built from TRBV24-1 and TRBJ2-2; 15 nucleotides line up with TRBD2. CDR1 and CDR2 (germline): KGHDR, SFDVKD. V lost 4 bases and J lost 1; bases outside the gene matches: 6. The CDR3 runs 19 residues. The CDR3 reads CATSEVTGLAGGNTGELFF. DNA for the CDR3: TGTGCCACCAGTGAAGTTACGGGACTAGCGGGAGGGAACACCGGGGAGCTGTTTTTT.

The chain couples TRBV7-2 to TRBJ2-7; 7 bases are a match to TRBD2. With 1 base clipped from V and 4 bases from J, the junction kept 4 bases outside the gene matches. CDR3 size: 14 residues. Germline CDR1 SGHTA, CDR2 FQGNSA. CDR3 residues: CASSLEAGRYEQYF. The CDR3 DNA follows: TGTGCCAGCAGCTTAGAAGCGGGACGATACGAGCAGTACTTC.

This clone was seen more than once but under ten times. The chain links TRBV18 to TRBJ1-5; a possible D gene is TRBD1 (5 bases). With 5 bases removed from V and 5 bases from J, the gap between germline ends came to 10 bases. Germline V gene sequence: CDR1 KGHSH, CDR2 LQKENI. The CDR3 extends over 13 amino acids. The CDR3 DNA reads as TGTGCCAGCTCATTTTCGACAGATCAGCCCCAGCATTTT. This translates into CASSFSTDQPQHF.

The rearrangement joins TRBV27 to TRBJ1-2; weak D call: TRBD1 (5 bases). Per the germline V gene, CDR1 is MNHEY and CDR2 is SMNVEV (reference sequence). Trimming shortened V by 6 bases and J by 8 bases, and 19 bases separated the two germline ends. The CDR3 extends over 14 amino acids. The CDR3 spells CASRSTVRPGGYTF. CDR3 bases: TGTGCCAGCAGATCGACCGTCCGACCAGGGGGCTACACCTTC.

In this sample, this clone turned up a few times. V is TRBV30 and J is TRBJ1-5; tentative D call: TRBD1 (6 bases). Germline CDR1 reads GTSNPN; CDR2 reads SVGIG (reference sequence). V was trimmed by 5 bases and J by 2 bases, leaving 10 bases between them. The CDR3 runs to 13 residues. The CDR3 is CAWADRGNQPQHF. The CDR3 nucleotides are TGTGCCTGGGCGGACAGAGGCAATCAGCCCCAGCATTTT.

Of note for this clone: A read error is possible here, since a much larger clone lies one base away. This sample also contains other DNA sequences that code for the same CDR3. The rearrangement uses TRBV30 and TRBJ1-5; 10 positions agree with TRBD1. The CDR3 spans 15 residues. The germline gives CDR1 GTSNPN, CDR2 SVGIG (reference sequence). V lost 1 base to trimming and J lost 1 base; unmatched junction nucleotides: 1. The CDR3 DNA sequence: TGTGCCTGGAGTGCGGGACAGGGGAGCAATCAGCCCCAGCATTTT. Encoded protein: CAWSAGQGSNQPQHF.

This chain connects TRBV6-5 to TRBJ2-7, with a possible D match to TRBD2 (6 bases). This CDR3 has 13 amino acids. V was trimmed by 11 bases and J by 2 bases, leaving 16 bases between them. The V gene's germline CDR1 is MNHEY and CDR2 SVGAGI. CDR3 in DNA: TGTGCCGCCAGCGTTGCGGGAACCTACGAGCAGTACTTC. Encoded protein: CAASVAGTYEQYF.

The chain recombines TRBV5-6 with TRBJ2-2; the match to TRBD1 covers 9 bases. In germline, CDR1 is SGHDT, CDR2 YYEEEE. V shed 4 bases and J 1 base; nucleotides not matched to a gene: 2. This CDR3 region has 15 residues. The CDR3 is CASSPDRGNTGELFF. The CDR3 region has the DNA TGTGCCAGCAGCCCGGACAGGGGGAACACCGGGGAGCTGTTTTTT.

J is TRBJ2-3 and V is TRBV19, with D possibly matching TRBD2 (6 bases). This CDR3 has 14 amino acids. Germline values: CDR1 LNHDA, CDR2 SQIVND (reference sequence). Trimming took 9 bases from V and 6 from J, leaving 19 bases between them. DNA for the CDR3: TGTGCCAGCTCGGGACTGGGACCTCCGGATACGCAGTATTTT. It specifies CASSGLGPPDTQYF.

This clone occurred once. The chain combines TRBV5-1 with TRBJ1-2; D is unresolved. Between the trimmed V and J ends, which lost 1 base and 5 bases, there was a span of 12 bases. Per the germline V gene, CDR1 is SGHRS and CDR2 is YFSETQ. CDR3 length equals 14 residues. The CDR3: CASSLNRDGYGYTF. The CDR3 DNA reads as TGCGCCAGCAGCTTGAACCGGGATGGGTATGGCTACACCTTC. Using reference TRBV5-1 and TRBJ1-2 for the parts outside the CDR3, the full variable domain is KAGVTQTPRYLIKTRGQQVTLSCSPISGHRSVSWYQQTPGQGLQFLFEYFSETQRNKGNFPGRFSGRQFSNSRSEMNVSTLELGDSALYLCASSLNRDGYGYTFGSGTRLTVV.

The chain is built from TRBV6-5 and TRBJ2-7; D is perhaps TRBD2 (6 bases). The CDR3 totals 14 residues. The germline gives CDR1 MNHEY, CDR2 SVGAGI. Trimming removed 5 bases at V and 7 bases at J, with 18 bases between. The CDR3 protein is CASSTPASAREQYF. CDR3 DNA: TGTGCCAGCAGTACCCCTGCTAGCGCAAGGGAGCAGTACTTC.

V gene TRBV6-2 or TRBV6-3 combines with J gene TRBJ2-5, with 12 nucleotides matching TRBD1. The CDR3 loop spans 17 amino acids. CDR1 is MNHEY, CDR2 SVGEGT, per germline. The trim removed 2 bases at V and 4 bases at J, leaving 8 bases unmatched. The CDR3 DNA is TGTGCCAGCAGTTACACGCCCGGGACAGGGGGCGGAGAGACCCAGTACTTC. It encodes CASSYTPGTGGGETQYF.

CDR3: CASSPRGGYTEAFF. CDR3 DNA: TGCGCCAGCAGTCCCAGGGGCGGGTACACTGAAGCTTTCTTT. This chain connects TRBV5-1 to TRBJ1-1, with a possible D match to TRBD1 (6 bases). Trimming cost V 5 bases and J 3 bases, with 14 bases left between them. CDR1 and CDR2 (germline): SGHRS, YFSETQ. CDR3 length equals 14 residues.

V and J are TRBV15 and TRBJ2-7; D might be TRBD2 (7 bases). CDR3 size: 16 residues. The V and J ends lost 4 bases and 4 bases respectively, with 20 bases between them. Germline V gives CDR1 LNHNV, CDR2 YYDKDF (reference sequence). The CDR3 bases are TGTGCCACCAGCACGGGTTACGGGGGGCAGGGGTACGAGCAGTACTTC. Protein product: CATSTGYGGQGYEQYF.

This clone has just one count. The chain couples TRBV15 to TRBJ1-3; D is uncertain. V lost 1 base and J lost 1, with 11 bases in between. From germline, CDR1 is LNHNV and CDR2 YYDKDF (reference sequence). The CDR3 runs to 16 residues. The CDR3, as DNA: TGTGCCACCAGCAGAGGCACATCGTCGTCTGGAAACACCATATATTTT. Its translation is CATSRGTSSSGNTIYF.